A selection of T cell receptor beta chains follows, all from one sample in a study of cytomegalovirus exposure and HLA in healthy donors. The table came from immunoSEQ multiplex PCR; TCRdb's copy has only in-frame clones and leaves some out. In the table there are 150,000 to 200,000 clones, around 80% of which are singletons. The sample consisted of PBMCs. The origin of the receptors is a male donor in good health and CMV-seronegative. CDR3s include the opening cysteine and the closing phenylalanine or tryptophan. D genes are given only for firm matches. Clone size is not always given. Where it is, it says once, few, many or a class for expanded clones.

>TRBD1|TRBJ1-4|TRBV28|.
CASKGQNNEKLFF
TGTGCCAGTAAGGGACAGAATAATGAAAAACTGTTTTTT
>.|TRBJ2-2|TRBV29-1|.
CSVGDRSGNTGELFF
TGCAGCGTTGGAGACAGGTCAGGGAACACCGGGGAGCTGTTTTTT
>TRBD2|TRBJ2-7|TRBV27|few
CASSFTSGRHEQYF
TGTGCCAGCAGTTTTACTAGCGGGAGGCACGAGCAGTACTTC
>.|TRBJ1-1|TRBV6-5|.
CASSNQGRGAFF
TGTGCCAGCAGTAACCAGGGCCGCGGCGCTTTCTTT
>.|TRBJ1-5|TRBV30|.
CAWSVGRAHGNQPQHF
TGTGCCTGGAGTGTAGGGAGGGCGCATGGCAATCAGCCCCAGCATTTT
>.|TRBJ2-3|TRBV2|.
CASSRRPGTDTQYF
TGTGCCAGCAGTCGTCGCCCAGGGACAGATACGCAGTATTTT
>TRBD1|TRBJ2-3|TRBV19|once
CASTQFPGQGRDTQYF
TGTGCCAGTACTCAATTCCCGGGACAGGGCAGAGATACGCAGTATTTT
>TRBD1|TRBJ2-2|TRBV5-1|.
CASSWLSGTGEITGELFF
TGCGCCAGCAGCTGGCTATCCGGGACAGGGGAAATCACCGGGGAGCTGTTTTTT
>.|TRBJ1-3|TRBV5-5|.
CASSLALAVGNTIYF
TGTGCCAGCAGCTTGGCCTTGGCCGTTGGAAACACCATATATTTT
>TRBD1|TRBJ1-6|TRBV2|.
CASSGEQGAGSPLHF
TGTGCCAGCAGTGGGGAACAGGGGGCAGGATCACCCCTCCACTTT
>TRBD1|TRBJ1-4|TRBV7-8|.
CASSQGGPNEKLFF
TGTGCCAGCAGCCAGGGGGGACCTAATGAAAAACTGTTTTTT
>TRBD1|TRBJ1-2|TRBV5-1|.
CASSSGQANYGYTF
TGCGCCAGCAGCTCAGGACAGGCTAACTATGGCTACACCTTC
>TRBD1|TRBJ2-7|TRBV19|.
CASMPGQGAFEQYF
TGTGCCAGTATGCCGGGACAGGGGGCATTCGAGCAGTACTTC
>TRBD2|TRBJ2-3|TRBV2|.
CASSGASGGTDTQYF
TGTGCCAGCAGTGGGGCTAGCGGGGGGACAGATACGCAGTATTTT
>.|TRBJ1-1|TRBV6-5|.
CASSTGTKKAFF
TGTGCCAGCAGTACCGGGACAAAGAAAGCTTTCTTT
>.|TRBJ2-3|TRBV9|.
CASSGPPLSGDTQYF
TGTGCCAGCAGCGGACCGCCGCTGAGCGGGGATACGCAGTATTTT
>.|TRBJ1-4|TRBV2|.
CAGGAWGEKLFF
TGTGCCGGCGGGGCTTGGGGTGAAAAACTGTTTTTT
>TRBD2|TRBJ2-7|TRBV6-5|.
CASSPVRSGRSEQYF
TGTGCCAGCAGTCCCGTCCGTAGCGGGAGAAGCGAGCAGTACTTC
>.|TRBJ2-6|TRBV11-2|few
CASSPGSGANVLTF
TGTGCCAGCAGCCCAGGGTCTGGGGCCAACGTCCTGACTTTC
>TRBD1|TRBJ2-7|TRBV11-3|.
CASSLDYRGSYEQYF
TGTGCCAGCAGCTTAGATTACAGGGGATCCTACGAGCAGTACTTC
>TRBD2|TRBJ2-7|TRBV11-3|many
CASSSTSGRSEQYF
TGTGCCAGCAGCTCAACTAGCGGGAGGAGTGAGCAGTACTTC
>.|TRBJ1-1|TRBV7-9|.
CASSLPGHLEAFF
TGTGCCAGCAGCTTACCAGGACACCTTGAAGCTTTCTTT
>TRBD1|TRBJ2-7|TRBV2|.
CASSEVPQGALGQYF
TGTGCCAGCAGTGAAGTGCCACAGGGGGCGCTCGGGCAGTACTTC
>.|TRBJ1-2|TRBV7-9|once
CASSLQGFRDTF
TGTGCCAGCAGCCTACAGGGATTTAGGGACACCTTC
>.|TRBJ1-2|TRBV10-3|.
CAISGVGPANYGYTF
TGTGCCATCAGTGGAGTGGGGCCGGCTAACTATGGCTACACCTTC
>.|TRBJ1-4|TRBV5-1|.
CASSTQGGSEKLFF
TGCGCCAGCAGCACTCAGGGTGGTAGCGAAAAACTGTTTTTT
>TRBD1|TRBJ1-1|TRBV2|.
CASSGGQFTEAFF
TGTGCCAGCAGTGGGGGACAGTTTACTGAAGCTTTCTTT
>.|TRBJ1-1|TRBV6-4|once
CASRTQGSSTEAFF
TGTGCCAGCAGAACACAGGGATCGAGCACTGAAGCTTTCTTT
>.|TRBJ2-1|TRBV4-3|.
CASSQHQALNEQFF
TGCGCCAGCAGCCAACATCAAGCGCTCAATGAGCAGTTCTTC
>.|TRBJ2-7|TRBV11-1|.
CASSFGGDSYEQYF
TGTGCCAGCAGCTTCGGAGGAGATTCCTACGAGCAGTACTTC
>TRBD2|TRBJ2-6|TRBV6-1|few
CASSGGLAGLFGANVLTF
TGTGCCAGCAGTGGGGGACTAGCGGGGTTGTTTGGGGCCAACGTCCTGACTTTC
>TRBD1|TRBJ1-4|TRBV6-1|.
CASGLGTGPEKLFF
TGTGCCAGCGGACTGGGGACAGGGCCTGAAAAACTGTTTTTT
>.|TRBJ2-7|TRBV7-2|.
CASTLRIQPTYEQYF
TGTGCCAGCACCCTCCGAATACAGCCCACCTACGAGCAGTACTTC
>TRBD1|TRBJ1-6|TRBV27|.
CASSLGTESPLHF
TGTGCCAGCAGTCTCGGGACAGAATCACCCCTCCACTTT
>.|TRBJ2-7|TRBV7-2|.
CASSLERRGEQYF
TGTGCCAGCAGCTTAGAACGAAGGGGCGAGCAGTACTTC
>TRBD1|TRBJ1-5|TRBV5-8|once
CASTGGQGAIYSNQPQHF
TGTGCCAGCACTGGGGGACAGGGGGCGATCTATAGCAATCAGCCCCAGCATTTT
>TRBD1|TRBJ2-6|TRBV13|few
CASSWTGPVTSGANVLTF
TGTGCCAGCAGTTGGACAGGGCCGGTTACCTCTGGGGCCAACGTCCTGACTTTC
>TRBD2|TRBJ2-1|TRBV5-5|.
CASSSLAGGNNEQFF
TGTGCCAGCAGCTCACTAGCGGGGGGTAACAATGAGCAGTTCTTC
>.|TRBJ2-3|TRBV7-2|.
CAWLTDTQYF
TGTGCGTGGCTCACAGATACGCAGTATTTT
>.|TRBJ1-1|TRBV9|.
CASSPQMNTEAFF
TGTGCCAGCAGCCCACAGATGAACACTGAAGCTTTCTTT
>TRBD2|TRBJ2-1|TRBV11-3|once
CASSFSGSLNEQFF
TGTGCCAGCAGCTTTAGCGGGAGCTTGAATGAGCAGTTCTTC
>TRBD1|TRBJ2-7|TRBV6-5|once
CASSYSQGAYEQYF
TGTGCCAGCAGTTACAGCCAGGGGGCCTACGAGCAGTACTTC
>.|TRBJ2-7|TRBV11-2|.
CASSIPETAGPQYF
TGTGCCAGCAGCATACCAGAAACGGCGGGGCCGCAGTACTTC
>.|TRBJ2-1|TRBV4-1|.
CASRPFGGQSSYNEQFF
TGCGCCAGCAGGCCATTCGGCGGACAGAGCTCCTACAATGAGCAGTTCTTC
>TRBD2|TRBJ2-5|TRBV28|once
CASSFGGIQETQYF
TGTGCCAGCAGTTTCGGGGGGATCCAAGAGACCCAGTACTTC
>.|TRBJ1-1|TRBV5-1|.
CASSYRDWGSNTEAFF
TGCGCCAGCAGCTACCGGGACTGGGGGTCGAACACTGAAGCTTTCTTT
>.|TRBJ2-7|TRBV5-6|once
CASSLSTATYEQYF
TGTGCCAGCAGCTTGTCCACAGCTACCTACGAGCAGTACTTC
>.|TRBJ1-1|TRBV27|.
CASSLWRQRNTEAFF
TGTGCCAGCAGTTTATGGAGACAGAGGAACACTGAAGCTTTCTTT
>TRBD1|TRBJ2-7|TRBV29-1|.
CSVERGQGPTEQYF
TGCAGCGTTGAAAGGGGACAGGGACCTACCGAGCAGTACTTC
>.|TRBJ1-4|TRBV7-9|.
CASSLAPGGAPYEKLFF
TGTGCCAGCAGCTTAGCCCCAGGTGGGGCCCCGTATGAAAAACTGTTTTTT
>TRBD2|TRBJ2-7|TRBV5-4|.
CASSPSRLAGGTEQYF
TGTGCCAGCAGCCCTAGCCGACTAGCGGGAGGGACCGAGCAGTACTTC
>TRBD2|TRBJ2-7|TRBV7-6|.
CASSLVVAGGRSSYEQYF
TGTGCCAGCAGCTTAGTGGTAGCGGGAGGTCGCAGTTCCTACGAGCAGTACTTC
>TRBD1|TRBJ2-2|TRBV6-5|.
CASSWTGNTGELFF
TGTGCCAGCAGTTGGACAGGGAACACCGGGGAGCTGTTTTTT